Each of the 2 T cell receptor beta chains below was sequenced from the same sample in a study of blood T cell repertoires in COVID-19. The assay was immunoSEQ multiplex PCR, and TCRdb's table has in-frame clones only and misses some. The profile shows about 270,000 clones, approximately 91% of them singletons. The sequenced material came from PBMCs or T cells enriched from blood (not recorded which). The receptors shown here come from a woman aged 40 to 50 with acute COVID-19.

V gene TRBV19 combines with J gene TRBJ1-2, with D possibly being TRBD1 (5 bases). Per the germline V gene, CDR1 is LNHDA and CDR2 is SQIVND (reference sequence). Trimming took off 7 bases at V and 5 bases at J, with 23 bases between the two ends. The CDR3 consists of 16 residues. DNA of the CDR3: TGTGCCAGTAACTTTCTAGCGACAGAGAGCATTTATGGCTACACCTTC. This codes for CASNFLATESIYGYTF.

The chain couples TRBV19 to TRBJ1-5, with TRBD1 matching 9 bases. In germline, CDR1 is LNHDA, CDR2 SQIVND (reference sequence). The CDR3 contains 15 residues. Trimming at V came to 4 bases and at J to 2 bases, leaving 3 bases not matched to a gene. CDR3 sequence: CASSTRTGGNQPQHF. The DNA for the CDR3 is TGTGCCAGTAGTACCCGGACAGGGGGCAATCAGCCCCAGCATTTT.